Presented here are 4 T cell receptor beta chains from one specimen sequenced in a study of blood T cell repertoires in COVID-19. TCRdb keeps only in-frame clones here, not all; method: immunoSEQ multiplex PCR. In the table there are around 250,000 clones, 80% to 90% of which are singletons. Input material: PBMCs or T cells enriched from blood (not recorded which). These receptors originate from a woman in her 30s with acute COVID-19.

The CDR3 reads CSVEGTGQSYEQYF. The CDR3 nucleotides are TGCAGCGTTGAAGGAACTGGACAGTCCTACGAGCAGTACTTC. The V gene is TRBV29-1, the J gene TRBJ2-7; D may be TRBD1 (6 bases). The CDR3 length is 14 residues. Germline CDR1 and CDR2: SQVTM and ANQGSEA. V lost 1 base to trimming and J lost 1 base, with 11 bases between them.

This chain uses TRBV6-5 with TRBJ1-4, with a possible D match to TRBD1 (5 bases). The CDR3 length is 14 residues. Germline V gene data show CDR1 as MNHEY and CDR2 as SVGAGI. Trimming took 6 bases from V and 7 from J, leaving 15 bases between them. The chain's CDR3 is CASRAGPMFEKLFF. As DNA, the CDR3 is TGTGCCAGCAGAGCAGGGCCAATGTTTGAAAAACTGTTTTTT.

The chain has TRBV10-2 and TRBJ2-1; 10 bases map to TRBD2. Germline V gene data show CDR1 as WSHSY and CDR2 as SAAADI. V lost 2 bases, J lost 4 bases, and 8 bases stayed unmatched. This CDR3 region has 17 residues. CDR3 loop: CASSEGLAGDIYNEQFF. Written as DNA, the CDR3 is TGCGCCAGCAGTGAGGGGCTAGCGGGAGACATTTACAATGAGCAGTTCTTC.

A single count supports this clone. The rearrangement links TRBV28 to TRBJ1-2; TRBD1 might be the D (6 bases). CDR1 and CDR2 from the germline V gene are MDHEN and SYDVKM. Trimming shortened V by 2 bases and J by 5 bases, and 12 bases separated the two germline ends. The CDR3 has 14 amino acids. The CDR3 sequence is CASSLGTPPYGYTF. The CDR3 DNA reads as TGTGCCAGCAGTTTAGGGACACCTCCATATGGCTACACCTTC.